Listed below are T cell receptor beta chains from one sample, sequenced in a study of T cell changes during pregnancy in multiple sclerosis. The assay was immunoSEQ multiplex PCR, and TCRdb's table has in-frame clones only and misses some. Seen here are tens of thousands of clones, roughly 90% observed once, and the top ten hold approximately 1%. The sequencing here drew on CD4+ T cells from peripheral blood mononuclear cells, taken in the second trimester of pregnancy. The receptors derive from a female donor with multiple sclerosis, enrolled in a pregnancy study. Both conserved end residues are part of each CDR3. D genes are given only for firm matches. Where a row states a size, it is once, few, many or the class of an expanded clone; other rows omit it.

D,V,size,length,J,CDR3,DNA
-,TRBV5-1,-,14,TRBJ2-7,CASSARGQSYEQYF,TGCGCCAGCAGTGCTAGAGGGCAATCCTACGAGCAGTACTTC
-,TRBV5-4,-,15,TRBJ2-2,CASSWGHKNTGELFF,TGTGCCAGCAGTTGGGGACATAAGAACACCGGGGAGCTGTTTTTT
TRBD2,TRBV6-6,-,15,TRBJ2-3,CASGTSGSSTDTQYF,TGTGCCAGCGGGACTAGCGGATCTAGCACAGATACGCAGTATTTT
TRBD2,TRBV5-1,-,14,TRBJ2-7,CASTPAGAPYEQYF,TGCGCCAGCACCCCAGCGGGGGCCCCCTACGAGCAGTACTTC
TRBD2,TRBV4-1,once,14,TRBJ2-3,CASASGTVVDTQYF,TGCGCCAGCGCTAGCGGGACGGTCGTAGATACGCAGTATTTT
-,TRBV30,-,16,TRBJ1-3,CAWSVRSGASGNTIYF,TGTGCCTGGAGTGTACGTTCTGGGGCCTCTGGAAACACCATATATTTT
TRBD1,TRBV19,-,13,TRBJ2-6,CASKTGAGNVLTF,TGTGCCAGTAAAACAGGGGCGGGCAACGTCCTGACTTTC
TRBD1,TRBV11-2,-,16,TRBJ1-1,CASSLKWGQVNTEAFF,TGTGCCAGCAGCTTAAAGTGGGGACAGGTGAACACTGAAGCTTTCTTT
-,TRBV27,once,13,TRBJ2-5,CASSRRLEETQYF,TGTGCCAGCAGTCGGAGACTTGAAGAGACCCAGTACTTC
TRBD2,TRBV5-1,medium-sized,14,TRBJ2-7,CATSPSGNGYEQYF,TGCGCCACCTCCCCGAGCGGGAATGGCTACGAGCAGTACTTC
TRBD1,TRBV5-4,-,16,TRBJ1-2,CASSPATGQAYYGYTF,TGTGCCAGCAGCCCAGCAACCGGACAGGCCTACTATGGCTACACCTTC
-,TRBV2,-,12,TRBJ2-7,CASSEASYEQYF,TGTGCCAGCAGTGAGGCCAGCTACGAGCAGTACTTC
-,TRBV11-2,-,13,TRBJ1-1,CASSLDPFTEAFF,TGTGCCAGCAGCTTAGATCCCTTCACTGAAGCTTTCTTT
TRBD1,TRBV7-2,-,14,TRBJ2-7,CASSQGGQGAEQYF,TGTGCCAGCAGCCAGGGGGGACAGGGGGCCGAGCAGTACTTC
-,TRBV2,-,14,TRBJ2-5,CASRPRTAQETQYF,TGTGCCAGCAGGCCCAGGACAGCCCAAGAGACCCAGTACTTC
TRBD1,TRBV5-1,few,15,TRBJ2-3,CASSSGTGGTDTQYF,TGCGCCAGCAGCTCCGGGACAGGGGGCACAGATACGCAGTATTTT
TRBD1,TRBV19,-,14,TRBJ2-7,CASSSGTGTYEQYF,TGTGCCAGTAGTTCCGGGACAGGGACCTACGAGCAGTACTTC
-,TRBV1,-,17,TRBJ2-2,CTSSQKVSGSYTGELFF,TGCACCAGCAGCCAAAAAGTTAGCGGGAGTTATACCGGGGAGCTGTTTTTT
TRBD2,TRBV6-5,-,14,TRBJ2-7,CASRRLAGVGEQYF,TGTGCCAGCAGAAGACTAGCGGGAGTTGGGGAGCAGTACTTC
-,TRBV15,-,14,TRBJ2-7,CATSSPGVPYEQYF,TGTGCCACCAGCAGTCCGGGGGTCCCCTACGAGCAGTACTTC
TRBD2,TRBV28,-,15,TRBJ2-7,CASSPPSGLAYEQYF,TGTGCCAGCAGTCCGCCCTCGGGACTAGCCTACGAGCAGTACTTC
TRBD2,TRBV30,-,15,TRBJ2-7,CAWRKASGRAYEQYF,TGTGCCTGGAGGAAGGCTAGCGGGAGGGCCTACGAGCAGTACTTC
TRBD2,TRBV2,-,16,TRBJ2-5,CASTETTSGSWRTQYF,TGTGCCAGCACCGAAACGACTAGCGGGAGCTGGAGGACCCAGTACTTC
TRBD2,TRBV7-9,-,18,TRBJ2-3,CASSLSPSGRESTDTQYF,TGTGCCAGCAGCTTATCCCCTAGCGGGAGGGAAAGCACAGATACGCAGTATTTT
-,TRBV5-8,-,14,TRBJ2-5,CASSGLVGGETQYF,TGTGCCAGCAGCGGCCTAGTAGGGGGAGAGACCCAGTACTTC
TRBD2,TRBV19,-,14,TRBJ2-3,CASTGLAITDTQYF,TGTGCCAGTACTGGACTAGCAATCACAGATACGCAGTATTTT